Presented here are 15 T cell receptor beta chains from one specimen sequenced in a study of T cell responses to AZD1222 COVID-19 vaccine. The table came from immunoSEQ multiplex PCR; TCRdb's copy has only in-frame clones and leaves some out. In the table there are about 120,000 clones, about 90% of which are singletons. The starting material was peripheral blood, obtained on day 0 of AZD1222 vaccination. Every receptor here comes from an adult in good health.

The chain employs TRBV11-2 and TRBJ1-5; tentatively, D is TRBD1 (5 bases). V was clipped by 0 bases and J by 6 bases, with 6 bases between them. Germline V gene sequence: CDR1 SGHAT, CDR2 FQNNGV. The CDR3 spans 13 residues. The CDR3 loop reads CASSLERGQPQHF. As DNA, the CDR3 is TGTGCCAGCAGCTTAGAGAGGGGTCAGCCCCAGCATTTT.

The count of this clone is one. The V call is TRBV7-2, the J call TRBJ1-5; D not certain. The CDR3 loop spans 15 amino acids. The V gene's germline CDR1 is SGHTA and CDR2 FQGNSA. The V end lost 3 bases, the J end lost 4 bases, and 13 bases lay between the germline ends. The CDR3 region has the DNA TGTGCCAGCAGCTTTGGGAGGACGGGAAATCAGCCCCAGCATTTT. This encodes CASSFGRTGNQPQHF.

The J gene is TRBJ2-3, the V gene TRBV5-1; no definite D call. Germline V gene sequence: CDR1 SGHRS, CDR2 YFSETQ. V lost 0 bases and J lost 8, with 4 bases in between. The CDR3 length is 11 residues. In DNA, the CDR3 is TGCGCCAGCAGCTTGGAGTCTACGCAGTATTTT. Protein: CASSLESTQYF.

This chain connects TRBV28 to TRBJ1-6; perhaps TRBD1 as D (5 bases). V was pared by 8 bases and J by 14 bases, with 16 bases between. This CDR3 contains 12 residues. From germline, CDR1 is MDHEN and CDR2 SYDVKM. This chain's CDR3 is CASGRGVLTLHF. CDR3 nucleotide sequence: TGTGCCAGCGGCCGAGGGGTCCTCACCCTCCACTTT. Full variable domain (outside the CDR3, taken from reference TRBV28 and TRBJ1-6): DVKVTQSSRYLVKRTGEKVFLECVQDMDHENMFWYRQDPGLGLRLIYFSYDVKMKEKGDIPEGYSVSREKKERFSLILESASTNQTSMYLCASGRGVLTLHFGNGTRLTVT.

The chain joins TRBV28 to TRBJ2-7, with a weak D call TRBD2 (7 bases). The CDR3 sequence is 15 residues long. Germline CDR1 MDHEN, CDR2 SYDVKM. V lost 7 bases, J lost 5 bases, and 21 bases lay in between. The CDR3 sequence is CASTLGGRAPHEQYF. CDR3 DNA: TGTGCCAGCACTCTAGGGGGGAGGGCCCCCCACGAGCAGTACTTC.

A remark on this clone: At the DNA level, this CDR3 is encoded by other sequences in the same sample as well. CDR3 DNA sequence: TGTGCCAGCAGCTTGGCCAGGGGGGCCGAAGCTTTCTTT. Its protein is CASSLARGAEAFF. V is TRBV5-6 and J is TRBJ1-1, with 7 positions matching TRBD1. The germline V gene encodes CDR1 SGHDT and CDR2 YYEEEE. This CDR3 is 13 amino acids long. The J segment lost 8 bases and the V segment lost 0 bases, leaving 4 bases of the junction unmatched.

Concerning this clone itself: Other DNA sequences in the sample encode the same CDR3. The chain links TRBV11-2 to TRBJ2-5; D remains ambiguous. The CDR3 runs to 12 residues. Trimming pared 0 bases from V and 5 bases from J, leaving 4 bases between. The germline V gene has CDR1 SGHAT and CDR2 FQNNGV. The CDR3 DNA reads TGTGCCAGCAGCTTAGATCGGGAGACCCAGTACTTC. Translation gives CASSLDRETQYF.

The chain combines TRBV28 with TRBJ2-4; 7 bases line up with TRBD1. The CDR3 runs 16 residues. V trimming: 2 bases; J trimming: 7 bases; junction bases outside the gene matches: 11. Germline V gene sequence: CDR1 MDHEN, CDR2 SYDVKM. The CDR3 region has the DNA TGTGCCAGCAGTTTAGGGACAGCGGATTCAAGTAACATTCAGTACTTC. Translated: CASSLGTADSSNIQYF.

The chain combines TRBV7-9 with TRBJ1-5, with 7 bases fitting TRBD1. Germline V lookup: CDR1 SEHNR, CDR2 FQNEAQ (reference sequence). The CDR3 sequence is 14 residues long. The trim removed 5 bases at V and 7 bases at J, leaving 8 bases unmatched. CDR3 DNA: TGTGCCAGCAGCGAGACAGGGTACGGCCAGCCCCAGCATTTT. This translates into CASSETGYGQPQHF.

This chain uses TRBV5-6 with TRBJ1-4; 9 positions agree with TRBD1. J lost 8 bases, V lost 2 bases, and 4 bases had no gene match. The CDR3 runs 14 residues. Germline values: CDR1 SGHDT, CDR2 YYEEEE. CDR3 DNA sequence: TGTGCCAGCAGCTTCGGGACAGGGAAAGAAAAACTGTTTTTT. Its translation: CASSFGTGKEKLFF.

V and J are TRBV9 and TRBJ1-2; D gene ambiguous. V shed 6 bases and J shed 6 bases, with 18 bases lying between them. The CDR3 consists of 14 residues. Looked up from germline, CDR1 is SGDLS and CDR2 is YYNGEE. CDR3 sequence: CASTPGVVSNGYTF. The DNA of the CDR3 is TGTGCCAGCACCCCCGGGGTGGTCAGCAATGGCTACACCTTC.

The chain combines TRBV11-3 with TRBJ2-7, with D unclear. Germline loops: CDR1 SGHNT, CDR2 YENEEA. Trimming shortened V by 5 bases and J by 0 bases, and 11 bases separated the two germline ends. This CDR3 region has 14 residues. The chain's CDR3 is CASSAGPSSYEQYF. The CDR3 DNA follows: TGTGCCAGCAGCGCCGGGCCGTCCTCCTACGAGCAGTACTTC.

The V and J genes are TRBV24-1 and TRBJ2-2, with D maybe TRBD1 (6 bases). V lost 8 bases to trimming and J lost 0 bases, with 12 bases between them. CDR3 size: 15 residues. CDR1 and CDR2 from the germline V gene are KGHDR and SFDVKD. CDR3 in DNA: TGTGCCACCATGACCGGGACAACGAACACCGGGGAGCTGTTTTTT. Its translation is CATMTGTTNTGELFF.

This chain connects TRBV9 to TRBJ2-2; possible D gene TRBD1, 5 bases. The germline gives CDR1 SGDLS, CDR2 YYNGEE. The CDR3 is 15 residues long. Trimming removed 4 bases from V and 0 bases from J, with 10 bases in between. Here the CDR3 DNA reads TGTGCCAGCAGCCCCCGACAGTCGAACACCGGGGAGCTGTTTTTT. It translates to CASSPRQSNTGELFF.

CDR3 DNA: TGTGCCAGCCGAGACAGGGGGCAACAGCCCCAGCATTTT. Residues: CASRDRGQQPQHF. The V and J genes are TRBV6-6 and TRBJ1-5, with 10 bases that match TRBD1. The CDR3 is 13 residues long. Germline V lookup: CDR1 MNHNY, CDR2 SVGAGI (reference sequence). The junction had 5 bases not matched to a gene; V was cut back by 8 bases and J by 7 bases.